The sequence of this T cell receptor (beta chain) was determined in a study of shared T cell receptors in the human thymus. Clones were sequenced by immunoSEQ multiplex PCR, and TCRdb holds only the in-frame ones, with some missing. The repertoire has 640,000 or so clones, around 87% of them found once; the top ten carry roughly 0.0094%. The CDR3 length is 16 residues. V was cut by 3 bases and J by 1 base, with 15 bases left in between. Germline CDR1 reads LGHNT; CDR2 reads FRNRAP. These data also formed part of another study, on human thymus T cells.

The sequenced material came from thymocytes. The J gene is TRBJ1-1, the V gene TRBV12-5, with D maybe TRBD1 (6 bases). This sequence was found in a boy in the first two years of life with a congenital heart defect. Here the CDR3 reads CASGLRSTGRNTEAFF. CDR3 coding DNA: TGTGCTAGTGGTTTACGGTCTACAGGGAGGAACACTGAAGCTTTCTTT.